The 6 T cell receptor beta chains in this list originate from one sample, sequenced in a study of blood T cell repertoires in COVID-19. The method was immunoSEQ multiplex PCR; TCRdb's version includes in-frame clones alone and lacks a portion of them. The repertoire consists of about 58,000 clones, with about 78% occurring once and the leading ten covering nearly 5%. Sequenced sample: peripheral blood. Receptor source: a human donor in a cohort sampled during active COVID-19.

CDR3 amino acids: CASSSRGRDEQYF. CDR3 DNA: TGTGCCAGCAGCTCCAGGGGACGCGACGAGCAGTACTTC. The chain carries TRBV7-6 and TRBJ2-7; D is perhaps TRBD1 (6 bases). V was trimmed by 4 bases and J by 5 bases, leaving 12 bases between them. This CDR3 contains 13 residues. CDR1 is SGHVS, CDR2 FNYEAQ, per germline.

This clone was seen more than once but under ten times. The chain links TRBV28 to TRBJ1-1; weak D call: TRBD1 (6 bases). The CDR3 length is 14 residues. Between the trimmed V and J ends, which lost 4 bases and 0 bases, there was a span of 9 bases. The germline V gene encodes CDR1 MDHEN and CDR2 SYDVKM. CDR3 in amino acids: CASSSTGLNTEAFF. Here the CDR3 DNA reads TGTGCCAGCAGTTCTACAGGGTTGAACACTGAAGCTTTCTTT.

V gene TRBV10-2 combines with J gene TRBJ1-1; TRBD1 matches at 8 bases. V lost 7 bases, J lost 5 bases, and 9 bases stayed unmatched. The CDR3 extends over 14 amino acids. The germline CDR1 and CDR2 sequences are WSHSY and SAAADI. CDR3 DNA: TGCGCCAGCACTTCGGACAGGGTAGAAACTGAAGCTTTCTTT. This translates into CASTSDRVETEAFF.

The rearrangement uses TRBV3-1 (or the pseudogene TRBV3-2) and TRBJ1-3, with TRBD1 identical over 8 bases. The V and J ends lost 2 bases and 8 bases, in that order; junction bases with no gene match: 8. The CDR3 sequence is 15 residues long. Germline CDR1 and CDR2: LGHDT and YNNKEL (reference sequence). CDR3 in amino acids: CASSQWDRRSHTIYF. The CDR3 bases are TGTGCCAGCAGCCAATGGGACAGGAGGAGCCACACCATATATTTT.

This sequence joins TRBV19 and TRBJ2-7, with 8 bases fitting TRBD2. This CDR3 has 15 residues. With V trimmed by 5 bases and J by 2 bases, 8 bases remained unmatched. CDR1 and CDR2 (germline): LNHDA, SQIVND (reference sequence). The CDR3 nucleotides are TGTGCCAGTAGTTGGGCGCGGGGGGCAACCTACGAGCAGTACTTC. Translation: CASSWARGATYEQYF.

The CDR3 reads CASRGTSGANVLTF. The CDR3 nucleotides read TGCGCCAGTAGGGGGACCTCTGGGGCCAACGTCCTGACTTTC. V usage is TRBV10-2 and J usage is TRBJ2-6, with D maybe TRBD1 (6 bases). The CDR3 covers 14 residues. V was pared by 9 bases and J by 0 bases, with 9 bases between. Germline CDR1 WSHSY, CDR2 SAAADI.